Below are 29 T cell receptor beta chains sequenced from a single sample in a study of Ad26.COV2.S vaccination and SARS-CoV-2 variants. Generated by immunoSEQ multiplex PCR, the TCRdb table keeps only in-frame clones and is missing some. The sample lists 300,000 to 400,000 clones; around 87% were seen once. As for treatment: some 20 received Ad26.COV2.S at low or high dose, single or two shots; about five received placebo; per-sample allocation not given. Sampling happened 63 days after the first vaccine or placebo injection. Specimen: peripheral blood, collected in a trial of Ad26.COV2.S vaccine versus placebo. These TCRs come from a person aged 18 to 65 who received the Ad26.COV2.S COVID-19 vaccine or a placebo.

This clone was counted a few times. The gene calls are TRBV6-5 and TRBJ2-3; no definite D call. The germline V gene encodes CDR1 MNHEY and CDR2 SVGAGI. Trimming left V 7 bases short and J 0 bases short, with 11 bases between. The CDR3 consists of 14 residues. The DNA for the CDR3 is TGTGCCAGCACGGGCTCCTATAGCACAGATACGCAGTATTTT. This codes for CASTGSYSTDTQYF.

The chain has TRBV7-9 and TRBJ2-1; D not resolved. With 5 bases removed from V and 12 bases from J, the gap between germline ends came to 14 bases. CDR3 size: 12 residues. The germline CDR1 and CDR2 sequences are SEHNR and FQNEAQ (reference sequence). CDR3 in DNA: TGTGCCAGCAGCCCCCCTATGGGGTTGCAGTTCTTC. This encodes CASSPPMGLQFF.

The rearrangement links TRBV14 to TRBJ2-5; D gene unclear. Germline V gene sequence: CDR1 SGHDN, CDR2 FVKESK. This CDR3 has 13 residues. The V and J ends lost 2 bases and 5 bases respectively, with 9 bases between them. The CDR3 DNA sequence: TGTGCCAGCAGCCAATACCTGGACGAGACCCAGTACTTC. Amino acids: CASSQYLDETQYF.

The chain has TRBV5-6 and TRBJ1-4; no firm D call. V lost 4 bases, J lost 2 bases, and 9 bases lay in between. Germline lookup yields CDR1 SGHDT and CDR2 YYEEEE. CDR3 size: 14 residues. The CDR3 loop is CASSLLPTNEKLFF. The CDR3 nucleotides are TGTGCCAGCAGCCTCCTCCCTACTAATGAAAAACTGTTTTTT.

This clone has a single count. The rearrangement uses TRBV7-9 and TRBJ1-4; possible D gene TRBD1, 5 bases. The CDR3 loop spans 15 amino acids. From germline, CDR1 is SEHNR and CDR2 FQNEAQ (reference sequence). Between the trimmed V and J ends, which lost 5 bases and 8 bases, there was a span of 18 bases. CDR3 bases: TGTGCCAGCAGCCGATGGGACCCCGAAGGGGAAAAACTGTTTTTT. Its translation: CASSRWDPEGEKLFF.

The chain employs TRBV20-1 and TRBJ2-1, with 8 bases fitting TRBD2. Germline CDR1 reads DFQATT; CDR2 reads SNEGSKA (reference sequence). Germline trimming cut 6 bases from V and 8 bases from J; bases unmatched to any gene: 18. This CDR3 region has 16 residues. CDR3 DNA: TGCAGTGCCAGTCCTACCGGGACTAGTGGATGGCATGAGCAGTTCTTC. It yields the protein CSASPTGTSGWHEQFF.

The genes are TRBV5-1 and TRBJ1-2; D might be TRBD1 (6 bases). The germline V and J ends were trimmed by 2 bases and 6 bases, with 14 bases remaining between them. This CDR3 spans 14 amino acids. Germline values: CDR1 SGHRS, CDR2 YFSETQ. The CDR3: CASSFLQGTHGYTF. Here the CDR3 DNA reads TGCGCCAGCAGCTTCCTCCAGGGGACCCATGGCTACACCTTC.

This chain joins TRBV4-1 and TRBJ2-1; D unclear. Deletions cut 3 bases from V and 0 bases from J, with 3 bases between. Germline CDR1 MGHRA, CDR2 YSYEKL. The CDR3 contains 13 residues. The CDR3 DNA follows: TGCGCCAGCAGCCACGCCTCCTACAATGAGCAGTTCTTC. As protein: CASSHASYNEQFF.

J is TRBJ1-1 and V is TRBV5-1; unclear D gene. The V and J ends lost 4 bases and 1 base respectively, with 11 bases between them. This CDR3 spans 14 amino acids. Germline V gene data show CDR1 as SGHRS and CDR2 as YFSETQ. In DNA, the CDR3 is TGCGCCAGCAGCGAGCTGACGGAGAACACTGAAGCTTTCTTT. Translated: CASSELTENTEAFF.

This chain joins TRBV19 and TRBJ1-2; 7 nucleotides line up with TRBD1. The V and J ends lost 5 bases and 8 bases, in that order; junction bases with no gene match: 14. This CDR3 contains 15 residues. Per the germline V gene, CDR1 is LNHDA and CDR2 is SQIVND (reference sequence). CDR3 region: CASSASTGAKEGYTF. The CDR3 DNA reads TGTGCCAGTAGTGCCTCTACAGGGGCCAAAGAAGGCTACACCTTC.

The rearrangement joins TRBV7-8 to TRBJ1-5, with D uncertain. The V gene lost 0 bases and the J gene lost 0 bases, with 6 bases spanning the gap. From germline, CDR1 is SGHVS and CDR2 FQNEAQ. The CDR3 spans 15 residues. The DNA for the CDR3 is TGTGCCAGCAGCTTAGCGGGCCGTAGCAATCAGCCCCAGCATTTT. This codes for CASSLAGRSNQPQHF. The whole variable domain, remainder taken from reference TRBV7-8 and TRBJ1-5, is GAGVSQSPRYKVAKRGQDVALRCDPISGHVSLFWYQQALGQGPEFLTYFQNEAQLDKSGLPSDRFFAERPEGSVSTLKIQRTQQEDSAVYLCASSLAGRSNQPQHFGDGTRLSIL.

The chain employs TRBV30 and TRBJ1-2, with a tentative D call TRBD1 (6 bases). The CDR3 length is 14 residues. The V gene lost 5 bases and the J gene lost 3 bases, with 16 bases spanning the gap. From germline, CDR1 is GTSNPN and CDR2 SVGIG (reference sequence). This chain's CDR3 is CAWLRAGTYYGYTF. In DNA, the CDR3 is TGTGCCTGGCTCAGAGCGGGGACATACTATGGCTACACCTTC.

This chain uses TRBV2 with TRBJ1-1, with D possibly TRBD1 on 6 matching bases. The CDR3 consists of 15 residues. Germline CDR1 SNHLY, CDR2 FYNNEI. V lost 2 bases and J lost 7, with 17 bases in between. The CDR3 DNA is TGTGCCAGCAGTGAAAAGGGGTGGGGGCGGCTTGAAGCTTTCTTT. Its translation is CASSEKGWGRLEAFF.

The CDR3 spells CAWSATGRSNQPQHF. CDR3 nucleotides: TGTGCCTGGAGTGCAACAGGGCGTAGCAATCAGCCCCAGCATTTT. V usage is TRBV30 and J usage is TRBJ1-5; a weak D match, TRBD1 (6 bases). Germline loops: CDR1 GTSNPN, CDR2 SVGIG (reference sequence). The V end was cut by 1 base, the J end by 0 bases, with 10 bases between. The CDR3 is 15 residues long.

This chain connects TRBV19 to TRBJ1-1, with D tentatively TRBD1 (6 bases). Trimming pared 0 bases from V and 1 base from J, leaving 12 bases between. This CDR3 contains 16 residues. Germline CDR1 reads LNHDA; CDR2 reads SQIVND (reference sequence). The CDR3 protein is CASSIDRWTANTEAFF. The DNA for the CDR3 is TGTGCCAGTAGTATAGATCGTTGGACAGCGAACACTGAAGCTTTCTTT.

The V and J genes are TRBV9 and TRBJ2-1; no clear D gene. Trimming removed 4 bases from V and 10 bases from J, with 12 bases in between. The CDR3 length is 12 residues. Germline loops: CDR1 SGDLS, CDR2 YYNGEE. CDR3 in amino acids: CASSPSSAEQFF. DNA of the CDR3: TGTGCCAGCAGCCCCAGTTCTGCCGAGCAGTTCTTC.

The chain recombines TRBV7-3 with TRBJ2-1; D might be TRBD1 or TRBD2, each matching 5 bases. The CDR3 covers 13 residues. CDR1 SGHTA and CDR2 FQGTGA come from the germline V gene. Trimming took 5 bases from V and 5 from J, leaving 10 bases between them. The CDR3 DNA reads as TGTGCCAGCAGCGTCGGGGCGAACAATGAGCAGTTCTTC. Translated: CASSVGANNEQFF.

The CDR3 DNA reads TGTGCCAGCAGTTACTCGACTAGCGGGGGCCGTCGTGGCACCGGGGAGCTGTTTTTT. This encodes CASSYSTSGGRRGTGELFF. This chain connects TRBV6-2 or TRBV6-3 to TRBJ2-2; TRBD2 matches 12 bases. J lost 4 bases, V lost 0 bases, and 9 bases had no gene match. Germline V lookup: CDR1 MNHEY, CDR2 SVGEGT. The CDR3 consists of 19 residues.

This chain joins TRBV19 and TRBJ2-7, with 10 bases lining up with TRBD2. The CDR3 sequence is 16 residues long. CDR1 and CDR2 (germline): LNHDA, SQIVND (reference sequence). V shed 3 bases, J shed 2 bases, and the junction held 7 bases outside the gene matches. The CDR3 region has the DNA TGTGCCAGTAGTATCCAGCGGGGGGGCCCGCCCTACGAGCAGTACTTC. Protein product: CASSIQRGGPPYEQYF.

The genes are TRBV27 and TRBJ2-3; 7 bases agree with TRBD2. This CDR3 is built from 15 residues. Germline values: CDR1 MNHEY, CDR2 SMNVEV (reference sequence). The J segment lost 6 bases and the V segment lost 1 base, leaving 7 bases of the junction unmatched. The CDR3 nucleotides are TGTGCCAGCAGTTTATATCTAGCGGCAGGGGATACGCAGTATTTT. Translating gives CASSLYLAAGDTQYF.

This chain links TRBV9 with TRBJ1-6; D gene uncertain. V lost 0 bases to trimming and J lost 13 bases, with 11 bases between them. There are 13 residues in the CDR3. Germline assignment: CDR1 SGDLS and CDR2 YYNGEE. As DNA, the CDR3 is TGTGCCAGCAGCGTAGTGCAGGCGGGTCCCCTCCACTTT. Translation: CASSVVQAGPLHF.

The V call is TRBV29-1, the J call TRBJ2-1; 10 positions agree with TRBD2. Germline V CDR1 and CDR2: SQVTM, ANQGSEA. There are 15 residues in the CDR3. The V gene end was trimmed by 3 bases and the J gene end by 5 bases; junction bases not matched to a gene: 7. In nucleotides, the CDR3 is TGCAGCGTTGATCCCCTAGCGGGGGTCGACAATGAGCAGTTCTTC. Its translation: CSVDPLAGVDNEQFF.

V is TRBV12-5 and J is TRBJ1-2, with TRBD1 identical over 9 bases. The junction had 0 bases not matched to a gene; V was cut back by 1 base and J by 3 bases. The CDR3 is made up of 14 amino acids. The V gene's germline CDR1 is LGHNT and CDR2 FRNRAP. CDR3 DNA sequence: TGTGCTAGTGGTTTGGGACAGGGGGACTATGGCTACACCTTC. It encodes CASGLGQGDYGYTF.

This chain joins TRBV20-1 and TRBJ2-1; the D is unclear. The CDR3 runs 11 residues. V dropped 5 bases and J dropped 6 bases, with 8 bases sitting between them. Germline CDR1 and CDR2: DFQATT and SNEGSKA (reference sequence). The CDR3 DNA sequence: TGCAGTGCTTTGCACCCCAATGAGCAGTTCTTC. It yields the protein CSALHPNEQFF.

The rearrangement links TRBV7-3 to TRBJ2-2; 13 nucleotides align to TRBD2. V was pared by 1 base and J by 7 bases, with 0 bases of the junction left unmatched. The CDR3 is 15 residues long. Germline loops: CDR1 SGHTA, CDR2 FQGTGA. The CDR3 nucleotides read TGTGCCAGCAGCTTAAGGACTAGCGGGGGCGGGGAGCTGTTTTTT. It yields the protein CASSLRTSGGGELFF.

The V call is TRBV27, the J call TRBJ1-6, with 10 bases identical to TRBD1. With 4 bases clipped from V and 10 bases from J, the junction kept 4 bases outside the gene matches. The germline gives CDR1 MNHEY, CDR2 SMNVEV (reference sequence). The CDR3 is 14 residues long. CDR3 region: CASSYWTGGSPLHF. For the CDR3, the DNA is TGTGCCAGCAGTTATTGGACAGGGGGGTCACCCCTCCACTTT.

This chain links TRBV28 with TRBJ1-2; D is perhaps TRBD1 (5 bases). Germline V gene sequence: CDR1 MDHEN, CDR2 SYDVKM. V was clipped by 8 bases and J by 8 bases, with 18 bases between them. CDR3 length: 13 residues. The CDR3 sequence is CASRNGGVRGYTF. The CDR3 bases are TGTGCCAGCCGCAATGGGGGGGTACGAGGCTACACCTTC.

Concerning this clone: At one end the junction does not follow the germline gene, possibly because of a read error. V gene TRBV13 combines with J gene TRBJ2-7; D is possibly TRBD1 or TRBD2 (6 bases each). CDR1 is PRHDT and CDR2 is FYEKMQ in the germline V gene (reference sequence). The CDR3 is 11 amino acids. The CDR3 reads CASSSQGLVSF. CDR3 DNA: TGTGCCAGCAGCTCACAGGGACTGGTAAGCTTC.

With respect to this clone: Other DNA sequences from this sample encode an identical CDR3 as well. CDR3 sequence reads: CSARETYEQYF. The CDR3 DNA follows: TGCAGTGCTAGAGAGACGTACGAGCAGTACTTC. The chain links TRBV20-1 to TRBJ2-7; no definite D call. CDR1 and CDR2 (germline): DFQATT, SNEGSKA (reference sequence). The CDR3 consists of 11 residues. The V gene lost 0 bases and the J gene lost 4 bases, with 4 bases spanning the gap.